These 14 T cell receptor beta chains were sequenced from one sample in a study of blood T cell repertoires in COVID-19. Sequenced by immunoSEQ multiplex PCR; TCRdb stores in-frame clones only, minus some. The repertoire holds some 180,000 clones, around four fifths seen once, with over 6.5% in the top ten. The sample comprised peripheral blood. Receptors originate from a woman aged 40 to 50 with COVID-19, enrolled during active disease.

The chain employs TRBV3-1 (or the pseudogene TRBV3-2) and TRBJ2-2; TRBD2 matches at 7 bases. This CDR3 is built from 15 residues. The ends lost 1 base at V and 7 bases at J; junction bases unmatched: 6. Germline loops: CDR1 LGHDT, CDR2 YNNKEL (reference sequence). The DNA of the CDR3 is TGTGCCAGCAGCCAAGGGAGCGGGGTGGTCGGGGAGCTGTTTTTT. It translates to CASSQGSGVVGELFF.

The V gene is TRBV27, the J gene TRBJ1-6, with 9 nucleotides matching TRBD1. Unmatched junction bases numbered 10, after V lost 6 bases and J lost 10 bases. Germline V CDR1 and CDR2: MNHEY, SMNVEV (reference sequence). This CDR3 has 15 amino acids. This CDR3 is CASSTGTGIPSPLHF. For the CDR3, the DNA is TGTGCCAGCAGCACCGGGACAGGGATACCCTCACCCCTCCACTTT.

The genes are TRBV2 and TRBJ1-6; the D gene is possibly TRBD1 (5 bases). V was trimmed by 7 bases and J by 9 bases, leaving 13 bases between them. In germline, CDR1 is SNHLY, CDR2 FYNNEI. The CDR3 has 13 residues. This chain's CDR3 is CASMAGIGSPLHF. The CDR3 region has the DNA TGTGCCAGCATGGCAGGGATAGGTTCACCCCTCCACTTT.

V gene TRBV5-8 combines with J gene TRBJ2-5, with TRBD1 as a possible D gene (7 bases). Trimming pared 5 bases from V and 0 bases from J, leaving 17 bases between. The V gene's germline CDR1 is SGHTS and CDR2 YDEGEE. This CDR3 region has 16 residues. CDR3 amino acids: CASRLRDSLYQETQYF. CDR3 nucleotides: TGTGCCAGCAGGCTGCGGGACAGCTTGTACCAAGAGACCCAGTACTTC. The variable domain in full, with the rest retrieved from reference TRBV5-8 and TRBJ2-5, is EAGVTQSPTHLIKTRGQQATLRCSPISGHTSVYWYQQALGLGLQFLLWYDEGEERNRGNFPPRFSGRQFPNYSSELNVNALELEDSALYLCASRLRDSLYQETQYFGPGTRLLVL.

This clone was counted between two and nine times. This chain links TRBV3-1 (or the pseudogene TRBV3-2) with TRBJ1-6; 7 bases map to TRBD1. There are 16 residues in the CDR3. V shed 4 bases, J shed 6 bases, and the junction held 9 bases outside the gene matches. CDR1 is LGHDT, CDR2 YNNKEL, per germline (reference sequence). CDR3 sequence reads: CASSPFWDSRNSPLHF. DNA of the CDR3: TGTGCCAGCAGCCCGTTCTGGGACAGCCGTAATTCACCCCTCCACTTT.

The chain joins TRBV2 to TRBJ1-2; 7 positions match TRBD1. Germline V lookup: CDR1 SNHLY, CDR2 FYNNEI. The CDR3 consists of 14 residues. Trimming at V came to 5 bases and at J to 6 bases, leaving 9 bases not matched to a gene. The chain's CDR3 is CASSFLQGGHGYTF. CDR3 in DNA: TGTGCCAGCAGTTTTTTGCAGGGGGGCCATGGCTACACCTTC.

The chain joins TRBV7-2 to TRBJ2-3, with 7 bases lining up with TRBD2. The CDR3 is made up of 16 amino acids. In germline, CDR1 is SGHTA, CDR2 FQGNSA. With V trimmed by 6 bases and J by 0 bases, 9 bases remained unmatched. The CDR3 here is CASRPGAGLSTDTQYF. CDR3 sequence (DNA): TGTGCCAGCAGACCCGGAGCGGGATTAAGCACAGATACGCAGTATTTT.

The chain has TRBV5-1 and TRBJ1-3, with 7 bases matching TRBD1. Trimming cost V 0 bases and J 2 bases; bases outside gene matches: 2. Germline V gene lookup returns CDR1 SGHRS and CDR2 YFSETQ. The CDR3 is 15 amino acids. CDR3 sequence reads: CASSLERGPGNTIYF. CDR3 nucleotides: TGCGCCAGCAGCTTGGAGAGGGGGCCTGGAAACACCATATATTTT.

The chain recombines TRBV28 with TRBJ2-7; 7 bases map to TRBD2. Germline lookup yields CDR1 MDHEN and CDR2 SYDVKM. The V segment lost 10 bases and the J segment 4 bases; nucleotides outside the gene matches: 10. The CDR3 length is 13 residues. CDR3 loop: CATTGGSAYEQYF. The CDR3 DNA sequence: TGTGCCACCACGGGCGGGAGTGCGTACGAGCAGTACTTC.

This rearrangement joins TRBV5-1 to TRBJ1-5, with D possibly matching TRBD1 (6 bases). This CDR3 region has 13 residues. The germline V and J ends were trimmed by 3 bases and 7 bases, with 11 bases remaining between them. CDR1 is SGHRS, CDR2 YFSETQ, per germline. CDR3 sequence: CASSSQGGQPQHF. Here the CDR3 DNA reads TGCGCCAGCAGCTCACAGGGCGGACAGCCCCAGCATTTT.

The gene calls are TRBV7-3 and TRBJ2-1, with D perhaps matching TRBD2 (5 bases). The CDR3 has 17 amino acids. Germline loops: CDR1 SGHTA, CDR2 FQGTGA. V lost 5 bases to trimming and J lost 6 bases, with 23 bases between them. The DNA of the CDR3 is TGTGCCAGCAGCCCGCCCCGGGCCGCTGTGGGGAGCAATGAGCAGTTCTTC. This translates into CASSPPRAAVGSNEQFF.

The rearrangement joins TRBV4-1 to TRBJ1-5; D call uncertain. The length of the CDR3 is 18 residues. Germline assignment: CDR1 MGHRA and CDR2 YSYEKL. Trimming stripped 0 bases from V and 7 bases from J, with 22 bases between. The chain's CDR3 is CASSQDFGVRVAGQPQHF. DNA for the CDR3: TGCGCCAGCAGCCAAGATTTTGGAGTACGGGTCGCGGGGCAGCCCCAGCATTTT.

The DNA for the CDR3 is TGTGCCATCGGCAGGGGGCCAAGTGAAAAACTGTTTTTT. This translates into CAIGRGPSEKLFF. This chain uses TRBV10-3 with TRBJ1-4; 8 bases fit TRBD1. This CDR3 comprises 13 residues. Germline assignment: CDR1 ENHRY and CDR2 SYGVKD. The junction had 6 bases not matched to a gene; V was cut back by 8 bases and J by 7 bases.

The rearrangement uses TRBV9 and TRBJ2-1, with a possible D match to TRBD2 (6 bases). V was shortened by 4 bases and J by 3 bases, with 17 bases between the two germline ends. Looked up from germline, CDR1 is SGDLS and CDR2 is YYNGEE. This CDR3 spans 16 amino acids. The CDR3 DNA reads as TGTGCCAGCAGCCCCCGGCCGGGAGTGGACTACAATGAGCAGTTCTTC. It encodes CASSPRPGVDYNEQFF.